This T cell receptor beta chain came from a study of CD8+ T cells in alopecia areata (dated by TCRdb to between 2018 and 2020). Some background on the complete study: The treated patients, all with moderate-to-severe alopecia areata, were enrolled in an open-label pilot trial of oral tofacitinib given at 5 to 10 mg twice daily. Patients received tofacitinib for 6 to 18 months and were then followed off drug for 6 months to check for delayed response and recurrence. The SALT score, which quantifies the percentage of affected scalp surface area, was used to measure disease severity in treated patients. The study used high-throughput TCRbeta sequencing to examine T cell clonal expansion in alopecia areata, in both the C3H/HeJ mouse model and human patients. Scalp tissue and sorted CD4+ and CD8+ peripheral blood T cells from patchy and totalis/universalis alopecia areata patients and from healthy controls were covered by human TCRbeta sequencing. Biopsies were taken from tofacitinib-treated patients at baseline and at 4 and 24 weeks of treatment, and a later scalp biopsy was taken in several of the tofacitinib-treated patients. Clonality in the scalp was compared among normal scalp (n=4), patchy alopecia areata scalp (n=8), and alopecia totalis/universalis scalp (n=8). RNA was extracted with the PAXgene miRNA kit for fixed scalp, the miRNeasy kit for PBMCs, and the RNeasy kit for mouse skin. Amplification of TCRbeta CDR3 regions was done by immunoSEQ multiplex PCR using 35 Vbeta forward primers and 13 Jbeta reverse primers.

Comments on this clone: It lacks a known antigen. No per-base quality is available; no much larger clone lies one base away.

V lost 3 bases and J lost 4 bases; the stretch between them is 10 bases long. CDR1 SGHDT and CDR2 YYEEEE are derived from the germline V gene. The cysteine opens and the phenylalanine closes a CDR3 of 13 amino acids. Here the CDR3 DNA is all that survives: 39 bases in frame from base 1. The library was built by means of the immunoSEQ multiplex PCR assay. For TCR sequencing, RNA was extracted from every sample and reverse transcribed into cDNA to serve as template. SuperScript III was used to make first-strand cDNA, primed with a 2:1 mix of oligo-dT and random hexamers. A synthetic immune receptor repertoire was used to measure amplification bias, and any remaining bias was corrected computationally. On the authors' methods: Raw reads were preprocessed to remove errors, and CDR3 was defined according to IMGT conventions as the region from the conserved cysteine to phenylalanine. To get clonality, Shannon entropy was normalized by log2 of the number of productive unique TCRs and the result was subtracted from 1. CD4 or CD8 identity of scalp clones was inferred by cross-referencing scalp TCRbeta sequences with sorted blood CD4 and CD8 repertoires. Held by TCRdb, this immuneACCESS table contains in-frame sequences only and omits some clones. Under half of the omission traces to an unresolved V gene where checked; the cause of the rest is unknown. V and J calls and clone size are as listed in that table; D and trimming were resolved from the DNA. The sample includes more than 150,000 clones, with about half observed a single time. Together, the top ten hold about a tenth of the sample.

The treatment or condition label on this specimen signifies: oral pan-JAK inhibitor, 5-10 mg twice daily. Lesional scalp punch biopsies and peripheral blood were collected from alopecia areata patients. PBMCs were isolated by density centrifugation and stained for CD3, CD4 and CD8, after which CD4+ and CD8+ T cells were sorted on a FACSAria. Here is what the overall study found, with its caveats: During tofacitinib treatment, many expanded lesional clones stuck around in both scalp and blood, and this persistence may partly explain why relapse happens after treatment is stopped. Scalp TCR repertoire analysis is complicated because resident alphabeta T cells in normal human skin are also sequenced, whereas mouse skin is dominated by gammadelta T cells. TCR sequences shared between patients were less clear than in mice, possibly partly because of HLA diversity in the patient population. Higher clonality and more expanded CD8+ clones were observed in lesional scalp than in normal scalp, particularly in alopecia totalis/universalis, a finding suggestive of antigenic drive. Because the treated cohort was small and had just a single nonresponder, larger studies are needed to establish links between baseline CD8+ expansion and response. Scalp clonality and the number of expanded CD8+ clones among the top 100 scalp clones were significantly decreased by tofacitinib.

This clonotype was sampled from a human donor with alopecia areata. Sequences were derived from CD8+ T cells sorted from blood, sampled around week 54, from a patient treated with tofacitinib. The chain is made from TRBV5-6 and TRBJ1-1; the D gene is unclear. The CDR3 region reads CASSSIGGTEAFF. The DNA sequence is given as TGTGCCAGCAGCTCCATAGGCGGCACTGAAGCTTTCTTT.